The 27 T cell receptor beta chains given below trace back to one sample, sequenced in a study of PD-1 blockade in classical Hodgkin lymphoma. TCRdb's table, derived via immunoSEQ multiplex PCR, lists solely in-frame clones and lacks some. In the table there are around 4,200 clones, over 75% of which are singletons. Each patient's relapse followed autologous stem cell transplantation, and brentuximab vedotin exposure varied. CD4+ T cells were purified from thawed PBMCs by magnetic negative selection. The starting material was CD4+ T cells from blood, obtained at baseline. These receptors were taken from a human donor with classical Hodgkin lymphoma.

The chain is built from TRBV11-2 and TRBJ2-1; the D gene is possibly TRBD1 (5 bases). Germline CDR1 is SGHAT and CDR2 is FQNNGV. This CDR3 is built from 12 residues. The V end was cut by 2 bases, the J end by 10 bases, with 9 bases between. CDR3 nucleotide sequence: TGTGCCAGCAGCTTAAACGGACACGAGCAGTTCTTC. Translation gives CASSLNGHEQFF.

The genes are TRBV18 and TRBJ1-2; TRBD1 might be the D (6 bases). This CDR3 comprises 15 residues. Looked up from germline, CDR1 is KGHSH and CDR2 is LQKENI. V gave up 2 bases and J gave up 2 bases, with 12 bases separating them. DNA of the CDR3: TGTGCCAGCTCACCAACGAGGACAGAGAACTATGGCTACACCTTC. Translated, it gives CASSPTRTENYGYTF.

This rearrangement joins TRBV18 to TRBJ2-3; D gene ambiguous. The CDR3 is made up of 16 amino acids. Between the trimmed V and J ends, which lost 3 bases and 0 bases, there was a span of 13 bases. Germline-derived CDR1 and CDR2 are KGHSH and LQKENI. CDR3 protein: CASSPFRDPSTDTQYF. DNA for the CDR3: TGTGCCAGCTCACCCTTTAGAGATCCTAGCACAGATACGCAGTATTTT.

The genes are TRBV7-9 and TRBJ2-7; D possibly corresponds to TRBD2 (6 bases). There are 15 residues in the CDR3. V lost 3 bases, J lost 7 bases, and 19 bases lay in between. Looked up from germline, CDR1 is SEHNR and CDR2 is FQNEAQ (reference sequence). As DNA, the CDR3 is TGTGCCAGCAGCTTGGGGACTGCCTCCTATGGTGAGCAGTACTTC. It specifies CASSLGTASYGEQYF.

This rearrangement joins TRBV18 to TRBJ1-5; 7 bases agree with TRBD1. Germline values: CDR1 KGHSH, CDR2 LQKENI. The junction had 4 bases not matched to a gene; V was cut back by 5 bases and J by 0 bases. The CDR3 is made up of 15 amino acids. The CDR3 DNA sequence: TGTGCCAGCTCAACTGACAGGGTTAGCAATCAGCCCCAGCATTTT. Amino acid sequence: CASSTDRVSNQPQHF.

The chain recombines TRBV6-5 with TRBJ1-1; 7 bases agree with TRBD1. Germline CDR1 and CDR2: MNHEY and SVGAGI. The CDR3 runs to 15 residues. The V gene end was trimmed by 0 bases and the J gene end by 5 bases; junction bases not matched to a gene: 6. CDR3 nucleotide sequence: TGTGCCAGCAGTTACTCAGACAGGGAGGGGACTGAAGCTTTCTTT. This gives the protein CASSYSDREGTEAFF.

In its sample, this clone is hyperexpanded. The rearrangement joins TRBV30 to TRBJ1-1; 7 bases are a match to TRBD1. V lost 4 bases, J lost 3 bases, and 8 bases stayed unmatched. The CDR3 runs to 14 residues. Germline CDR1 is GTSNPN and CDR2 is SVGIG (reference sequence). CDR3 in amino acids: CAWNRGSVDTEAFF. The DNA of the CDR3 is TGTGCCTGGAACAGGGGCTCGGTCGACACTGAAGCTTTCTTT.

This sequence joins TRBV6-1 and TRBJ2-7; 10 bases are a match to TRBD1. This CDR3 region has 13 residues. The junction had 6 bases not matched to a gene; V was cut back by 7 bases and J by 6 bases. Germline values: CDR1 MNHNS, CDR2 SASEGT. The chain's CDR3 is CASKSTGGAEQYF. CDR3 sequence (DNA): TGTGCCAGCAAATCGACAGGGGGCGCCGAGCAGTACTTC.

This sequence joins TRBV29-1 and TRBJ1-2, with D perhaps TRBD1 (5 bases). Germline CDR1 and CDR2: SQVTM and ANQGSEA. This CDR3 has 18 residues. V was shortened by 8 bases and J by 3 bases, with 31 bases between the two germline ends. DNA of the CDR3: TGCAGCTCCTTTGACGGGGGGGGTTTCGGTGGTACCGACTATGGCTACACCTTC. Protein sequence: CSSFDGGGFGGTDYGYTF.

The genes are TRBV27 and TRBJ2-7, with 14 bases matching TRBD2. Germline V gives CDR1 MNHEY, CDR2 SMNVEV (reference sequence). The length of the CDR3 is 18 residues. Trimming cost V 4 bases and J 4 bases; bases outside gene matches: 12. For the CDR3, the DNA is TGTGCCAGCAGTTCGACCGGGACTAGCGGGAGTAGGAGGTACGAGCAGTACTTC. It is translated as CASSSTGTSGSRRYEQYF.

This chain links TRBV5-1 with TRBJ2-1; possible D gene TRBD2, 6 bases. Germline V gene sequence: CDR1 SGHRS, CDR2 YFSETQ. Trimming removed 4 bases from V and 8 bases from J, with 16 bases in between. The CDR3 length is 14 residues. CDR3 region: CASSTSRESDEQFF. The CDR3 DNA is TGCGCCAGCAGCACTAGCAGAGAATCCGATGAGCAGTTCTTC.

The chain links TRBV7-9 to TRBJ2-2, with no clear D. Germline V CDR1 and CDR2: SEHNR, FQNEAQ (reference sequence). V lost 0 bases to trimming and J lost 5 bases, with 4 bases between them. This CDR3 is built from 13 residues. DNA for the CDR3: TGTGCCAGCAGCTTAGCAGGAACCGGGGAGCTGTTTTTT. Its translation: CASSLAGTGELFF.

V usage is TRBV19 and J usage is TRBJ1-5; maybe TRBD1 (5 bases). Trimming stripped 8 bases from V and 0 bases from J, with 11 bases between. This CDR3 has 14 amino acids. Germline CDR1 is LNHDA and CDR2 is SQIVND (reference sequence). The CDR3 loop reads CASANQGSNQPQHF. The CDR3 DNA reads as TGTGCCAGTGCTAATCAGGGTAGCAATCAGCCCCAGCATTTT.

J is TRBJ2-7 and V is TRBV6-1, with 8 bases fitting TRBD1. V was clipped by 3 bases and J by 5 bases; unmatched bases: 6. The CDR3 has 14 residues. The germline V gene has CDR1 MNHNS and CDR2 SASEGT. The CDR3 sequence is CASSDRGPRDEQYF. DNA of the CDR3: TGTGCCAGCAGTGACAGGGGGCCTCGAGACGAGCAGTACTTC.

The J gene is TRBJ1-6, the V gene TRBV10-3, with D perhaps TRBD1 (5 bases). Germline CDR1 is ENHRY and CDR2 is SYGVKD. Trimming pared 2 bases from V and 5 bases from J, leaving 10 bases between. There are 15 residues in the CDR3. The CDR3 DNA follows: TGTGCCATCAGTGAGCTCCAGGGAGATAATTCACCCCTCCACTTT. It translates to CAISELQGDNSPLHF.

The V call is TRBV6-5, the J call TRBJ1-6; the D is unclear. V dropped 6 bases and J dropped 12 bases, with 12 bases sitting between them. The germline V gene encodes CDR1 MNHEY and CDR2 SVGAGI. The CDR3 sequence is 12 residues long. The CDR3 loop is CASRNGVGPLHF. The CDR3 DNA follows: TGTGCCAGCAGAAACGGGGTGGGACCCCTCCACTTT.

CDR3 amino acids: CASSVWDTEQYF. The CDR3, as DNA: TGTGCCAGCAGCGTTTGGGACACGGAGCAGTACTTC. The chain couples TRBV7-9 to TRBJ2-7; D might be TRBD1 (6 bases). The V gene's germline CDR1 is SEHNR and CDR2 FQNEAQ (reference sequence). Trimming cost V 5 bases and J 7 bases, with 12 bases left between them. The CDR3 sequence is 12 residues long. Complete variable domain (other parts from reference TRBV7-9 and TRBJ2-7): DTGVSQNPRHKITKRGQNVTFRCDPISEHNRLYWYRQTLGQGPEFLTYFQNEAQLEKSRLLSDRFSAERPKGSFSTLEIQRTEQGDSAMYLCASSVWDTEQYFGPGTRLTVT.

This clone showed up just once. The CDR3 DNA is TGTGCCAGCAGCTTAGACTTTTATTCTAACTATGGCTACACCTTC. Translating it yields CASSLDFYSNYGYTF. The rearrangement links TRBV6-1 to TRBJ1-2, with D uncertain. This CDR3 is 15 amino acids long. The germline V gene has CDR1 MNHNS and CDR2 SASEGT. V lost 6 bases to trimming and J lost 0 bases, with 14 bases between them.

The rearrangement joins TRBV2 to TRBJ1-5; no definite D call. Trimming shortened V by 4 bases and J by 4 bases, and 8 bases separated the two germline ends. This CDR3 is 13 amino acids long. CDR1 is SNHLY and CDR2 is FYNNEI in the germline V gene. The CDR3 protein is CASSATENQPQHF. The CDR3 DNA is TGTGCCAGCAGTGCAACAGAGAATCAGCCCCAGCATTTT.

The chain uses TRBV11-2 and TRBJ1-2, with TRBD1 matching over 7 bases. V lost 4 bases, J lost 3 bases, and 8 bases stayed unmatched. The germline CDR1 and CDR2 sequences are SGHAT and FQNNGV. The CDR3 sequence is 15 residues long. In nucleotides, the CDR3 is TGTGCCAGCAGCTCCTCCAGGGGGTTAGACTATGGCTACACCTTC. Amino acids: CASSSSRGLDYGYTF.

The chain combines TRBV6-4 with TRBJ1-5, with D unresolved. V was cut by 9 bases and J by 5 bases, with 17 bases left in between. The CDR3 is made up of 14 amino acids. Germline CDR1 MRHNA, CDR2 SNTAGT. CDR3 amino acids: CASSPYSSDQPQHF. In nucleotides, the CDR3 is TGTGCCAGTTCCCCCTACTCTAGTGATCAGCCCCAGCATTTT.

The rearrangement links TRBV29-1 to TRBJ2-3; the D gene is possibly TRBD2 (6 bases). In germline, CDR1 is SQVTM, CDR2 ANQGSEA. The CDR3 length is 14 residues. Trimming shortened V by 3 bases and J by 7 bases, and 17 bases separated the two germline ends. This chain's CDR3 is CSVEGDFNLYTQYF. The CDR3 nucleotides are TGCAGCGTTGAGGGGGACTTCAATCTATATACGCAGTATTTT.

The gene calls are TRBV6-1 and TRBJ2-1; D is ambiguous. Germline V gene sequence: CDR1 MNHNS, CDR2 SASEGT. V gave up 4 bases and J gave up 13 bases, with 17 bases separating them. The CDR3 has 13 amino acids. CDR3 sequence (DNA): TGTGCCAGCAGTGGGGCCATAGAGGTATTTCAGTTCTTC. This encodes CASSGAIEVFQFF.

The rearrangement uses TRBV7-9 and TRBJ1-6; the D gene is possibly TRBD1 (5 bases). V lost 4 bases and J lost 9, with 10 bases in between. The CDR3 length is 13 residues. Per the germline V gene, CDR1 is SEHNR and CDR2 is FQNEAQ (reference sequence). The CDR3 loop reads CASSSRDGSPLHF. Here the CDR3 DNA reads TGTGCCAGCAGCTCCAGGGATGGTTCACCCCTCCACTTT.

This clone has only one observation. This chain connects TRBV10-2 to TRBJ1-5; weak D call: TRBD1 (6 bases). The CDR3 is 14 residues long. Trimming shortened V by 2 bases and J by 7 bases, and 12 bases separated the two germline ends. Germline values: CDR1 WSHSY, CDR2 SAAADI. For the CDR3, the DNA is TGCGCCAGCAGTGAGGGAACAGGGTGGCAGCCCCAGCATTTT. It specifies CASSEGTGWQPQHF.

The CDR3 region is CAWSPPDLYGYTF. CDR3 DNA sequence: TGTGCCTGGAGTCCCCCGGACCTCTATGGCTACACCTTC. The rearrangement uses TRBV30 and TRBJ1-2, with D uncertain. Germline V gene sequence: CDR1 GTSNPN, CDR2 SVGIG (reference sequence). V lost 2 bases to trimming and J lost 4 bases, with 11 bases between them. The CDR3 is made up of 13 amino acids. The variable domain in full, with the rest retrieved from reference TRBV30 and TRBJ1-2, is SQTIHQWPATLVQPVGSPLSLECTVEGTSNPNLYWYRQAAGRGLQLLFYSVGIGQISSEVPQNLSASRPQDRQFILSSKKLLLSDSGFYLCAWSPPDLYGYTFGSGTRLTVV.

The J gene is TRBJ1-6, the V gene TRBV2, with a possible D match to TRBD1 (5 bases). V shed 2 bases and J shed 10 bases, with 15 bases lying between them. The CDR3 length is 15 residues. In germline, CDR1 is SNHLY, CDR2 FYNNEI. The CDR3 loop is CASSEWGVGDSPLHF. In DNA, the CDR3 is TGTGCCAGCAGTGAATGGGGCGTTGGGGACTCACCCCTCCACTTT.